This T cell receptor beta chain originates from a study of monozygotic twins with inflammatory bowel disease. Germline assignment: CDR1 MGHRA and CDR2 YSYEKL. The CDR3 has 15 amino acids. Study conclusions and caveats: There was no way to distinguish the different T cell subtypes.

A total RNA quantity of about 4,000 ng went into each TCR library. TCRdb reworked the 5' RACE reads into one entry per CDR3 protein, no DNA. This sample contains 400,000 or so distinct CDR3 sequences. Points on this clonotype: No antigen is known for it.

This chain uses TRBV4-1 with TRBJ2-2; the TCRdb D gene call, TRBD2, has no DNA to confirm it. The origin of this receptor is a human donor with ulcerative colitis or Crohn's disease, or a healthy co-twin of an affected twin (not recorded which). The sequencing sample was made of blood. CDR3 protein: CASSQDWTSAGELFF.